Reported below is one T cell receptor beta chain. Its target is not known. The source of the sample is a study of human thymus T cells. Overall study results and limits: V and J genes seemed to be used with bias in thymic and blood repertoires. Highly overlapping thymic repertoires in unrelated individuals were reported by related research.

Assay used: immunoSEQ multiplex PCR; TCRdb lists only in-frame clones, some missing. Altogether around 130,000 clones are present, around 94% being singletons, with the ten largest covering around 0.025%. The V and J ends lost 0 bases and 1 base respectively, with 16 bases between them. The CDR3 is 17 amino acids. From germline, CDR1 is SGHRS and CDR2 YFSETQ. Thymic tissue was derived from resections collected during corrective heart surgery. Having corrective surgery for congenital heart defects, healthy Finnish infants were the ones who donated. The gene calls are TRBV5-1 and TRBJ2-5; D uncertain. Sequencing input: thymus tissue. The TCR comes from a boy younger than two with a congenital heart defect but otherwise immunologically healthy. The CDR3 sequence is CASSLVGPRPPQETQYF. The CDR3 nucleotides read TGCGCCAGCAGCTTGGTGGGCCCGAGGCCGCCCCAAGAGACCCAGTACTTC. Together with reference TRBV5-1 and TRBJ2-5, the CDR3 gives the full variable domain: KAGVTQTPRYLIKTRGQQVTLSCSPISGHRSVSWYQQTPGQGLQFLFEYFSETQRNKGNFPGRFSGRQFSNSRSEMNVSTLELGDSALYLCASSLVGPRPPQETQYFGPGTRLLVL.